One and the same sample provided the 24 T cell receptor beta chains below, sequenced in a study of shared clonotypes between healthy human individuals. Clones were read by immunoSEQ multiplex PCR, and TCRdb kept only the in-frame ones, dropping some. Altogether about 2,500,000 clones are present, roughly nine tenths being singletons, with the ten largest covering about 0.13%. Sequencing input: naive CD4+ T cells sorted from blood. The subset here: CD45RA+ positively selected. Every receptor here comes from a man aged 18 to 30 in good health.

The J gene is TRBJ1-1, the V gene TRBV6-5; D is undetermined. The CDR3 extends over 15 amino acids. V lost 2 bases and J 3 bases, leaving 13 bases between the germline ends. Germline V CDR1 and CDR2: MNHEY, SVGAGI. The CDR3 DNA sequence: TGTGCCAGCAGTTACACGCGGGCGCGATACACTGAAGCTTTCTTT. As protein: CASSYTRARYTEAFF.

The chain couples TRBV27 to TRBJ2-1, with D perhaps matching TRBD1 (7 bases). Germline V gene sequence: CDR1 MNHEY, CDR2 SMNVEV (reference sequence). The V end lost 6 bases, the J end lost 12 bases, and 24 bases lay between the germline ends. The CDR3 has 15 residues. The CDR3 reads CASRGLPQTGTVQFF. Written as DNA, the CDR3 is TGTGCCAGCAGGGGCCTCCCTCAGACAGGGACTGTGCAGTTCTTC.

V and J are TRBV2 and TRBJ2-7; the D call may be TRBD1 or TRBD2 (6 bases each). From germline, CDR1 is SNHLY and CDR2 FYNNEI. The CDR3 is 15 amino acids. V dropped 5 bases and J dropped 6 bases, with 20 bases sitting between them. The CDR3 DNA reads TGTGCCAGCAGTTCATATTCAGGGGAGGTCGGCGAGCAGTACTTC. It translates to CASSSYSGEVGEQYF.

V and J are TRBV18 and TRBJ2-4, with D perhaps TRBD1 (6 bases). The V end lost 6 bases, the J end lost 2 bases, and 11 bases lay between the germline ends. This CDR3 has 14 amino acids. Germline loops: CDR1 KGHSH, CDR2 LQKENI. CDR3 protein: CASSEGVPKNIQYF. Written as DNA, the CDR3 is TGTGCCAGCTCCGAGGGGGTTCCCAAAAACATTCAGTACTTC.

DNA of the CDR3: TGTGCCAGCAGTGAGACAGGGGTTACAACCGGGGAGCTGTTTTTT. It codes for CASSETGVTTGELFF. V usage is TRBV6-4 and J usage is TRBJ2-2, with 8 bases that match TRBD1. V trimming: 3 bases; J trimming: 5 bases; junction bases outside the gene matches: 5. The length of the CDR3 is 15 residues. Germline V gene sequence: CDR1 MRHNA, CDR2 SNTAGT.

The chain links TRBV5-1 to TRBJ2-2; D is unclear. The CDR3 is 13 residues long. Trimming cost V 4 bases and J 5 bases, with 9 bases left between them. Germline V gene sequence: CDR1 SGHRS, CDR2 YFSETQ. The CDR3 bases are TGCGCCAGCAGCAACTTAGGGACCGGGGAGCTGTTTTTT. It specifies CASSNLGTGELFF.

The gene calls are TRBV6-5 and TRBJ1-4; 10 bases agree with TRBD1. With V trimmed by 4 bases and J by 5 bases, 4 bases remained unmatched. CDR3 length: 15 residues. The germline gives CDR1 MNHEY, CDR2 SVGAGI. The CDR3 loop reads CASSLPGQGNEKLFF. CDR3 bases: TGTGCCAGCAGTTTACCGGGACAGGGGAATGAAAAACTGTTTTTT.

The chain couples TRBV27 to TRBJ2-1; D remains ambiguous. V was shortened by 4 bases and J by 0 bases, with 10 bases between the two germline ends. The CDR3 length is 15 residues. Germline-derived CDR1 and CDR2 are MNHEY and SMNVEV (reference sequence). The CDR3 region is CASSSRLSSYNEQFF. DNA of the CDR3: TGTGCCAGCAGTTCCCGACTGAGCTCCTACAATGAGCAGTTCTTC.

CDR3 amino acids: CASSLEGGRDTQYF. The CDR3 nucleotides read TGTGCCAGCAGCTTGGAAGGGGGAAGAGATACGCAGTATTTT. V usage is TRBV5-4 and J usage is TRBJ2-3; TRBD1 might be the D (6 bases). This CDR3 is 14 amino acids long. Germline CDR1 is SGHNT and CDR2 is YYREEE (reference sequence). V was pared by 0 bases and J by 5 bases, with 10 bases between.

This clone showed up just a few times. Within the sample, other DNA sequences also encode this same CDR3. The chain couples TRBV6-1 to TRBJ1-4; D is perhaps TRBD1 (6 bases). This CDR3 contains 14 residues. Germline V lookup: CDR1 MNHNS, CDR2 SASEGT. The germline V and J ends were trimmed by 1 base and 7 bases, with 10 bases remaining between them. CDR3 coding DNA: TGTGCCAGCAGTGAAGGGGGGCTCGGTGAAAAACTGTTTTTT. Residues: CASSEGGLGEKLFF.

The chain employs TRBV2 and TRBJ2-7, with TRBD1 as a possible D gene (6 bases). The CDR3 length is 12 residues. In germline, CDR1 is SNHLY, CDR2 FYNNEI. Trimming took 8 bases from V and 1 from J, leaving 9 bases between them. The CDR3 here is CASRQVSYEQYF. The CDR3 nucleotides read TGTGCCAGCCGACAGGTTTCCTACGAGCAGTACTTC.

V is TRBV18 and J is TRBJ2-7; D perhaps matches TRBD2 (6 bases). V shed 3 bases and J shed 7 bases, with 7 bases lying between them. Germline CDR1 and CDR2: KGHSH and LQKENI. The CDR3 has 11 amino acids. CDR3 amino acids: CASSPEGEQYF. DNA for the CDR3: TGTGCCAGCTCACCGGAGGGGGAGCAGTACTTC.

This chain links TRBV28 with TRBJ1-1; D gene ambiguous. CDR3 length: 11 residues. The V and J ends lost 3 bases and 8 bases respectively, with 7 bases between them. Germline V gene data show CDR1 as MDHEN and CDR2 as SYDVKM. The DNA for the CDR3 is TGTGCCAGCAGTTTTGGGTTGGAAGCTTTCTTT. Encoded protein: CASSFGLEAFF.

V gene TRBV5-4 combines with J gene TRBJ2-1; TRBD2 matches at 7 bases. There are 14 residues in the CDR3. The V gene end was trimmed by 5 bases and the J gene end by 9 bases; junction bases not matched to a gene: 11. The germline V gene encodes CDR1 SGHNT and CDR2 YYREEE (reference sequence). CDR3 region: CASSRTAGDGEQFF. DNA for the CDR3: TGTGCCAGCAGTCGGACGGCGGGAGATGGTGAGCAGTTCTTC.

The chain recombines TRBV18 with TRBJ2-7; D is perhaps TRBD2 (5 bases). This CDR3 spans 12 amino acids. Looked up from germline, CDR1 is KGHSH and CDR2 is LQKENI. Trimming took 11 bases from V and 12 from J, leaving 23 bases between them. The DNA of the CDR3 is TGTGCCTCTCGAGGGTACAATTCAAATTTGTACTTC. It is translated as CASRGYNSNLYF.

The chain combines TRBV13 with TRBJ1-4, with TRBD1 as a possible D gene (6 bases). V gave up 2 bases and J gave up 3 bases, with 16 bases separating them. The CDR3 runs to 17 residues. Germline V lookup: CDR1 PRHDT, CDR2 FYEKMQ (reference sequence). CDR3 protein: CASSLRLGQLPNEKLFF. CDR3 sequence (DNA): TGTGCCAGCAGCTTACGCTTAGGACAGCTTCCTAATGAAAAACTGTTTTTT.

This chain uses TRBV28 with TRBJ1-2; D might be TRBD1 (5 bases). The CDR3 sequence is 13 residues long. The V end was cut by 4 bases, the J end by 6 bases, with 12 bases between. The germline V gene has CDR1 MDHEN and CDR2 SYDVKM. CDR3 coding DNA: TGTGCCAGCAGTTCGCAGGGAGTTAATGGCTACACCTTC. The encoded protein is CASSSQGVNGYTF.

The chain recombines TRBV9 with TRBJ2-7; a possible D gene is TRBD1 (6 bases). Per germline, CDR1 SGDLS and CDR2 YYNGEE. The CDR3 covers 13 residues. V was clipped by 8 bases and J by 1 base, with 13 bases between them. The CDR3 is CASSRGLSYEQYF. In DNA, the CDR3 is TGTGCCAGTAGCAGGGGCTTATCCTACGAGCAGTACTTC.

This chain uses TRBV5-6 with TRBJ2-1, with D possibly being TRBD2 (7 bases). V was pared by 2 bases and J by 4 bases, with 10 bases between. The CDR3 sequence is 14 residues long. CDR1 is SGHDT, CDR2 YYEEEE, per germline. The CDR3 loop reads CASSFAGAYNEQFF. The CDR3 DNA sequence: TGTGCCAGCAGCTTCGCGGGGGCTTACAATGAGCAGTTCTTC. Full variable domain (outside the CDR3, taken from reference TRBV5-6 and TRBJ2-1): DAGVTQSPTHLIKTRGQQVTLRCSPKSGHDTVSWYQQALGQGPQFIFQYYEEEERQRGNFPDRFSGHQFPNYSSELNVNALLLGDSALYLCASSFAGAYNEQFFGPGTRLTVL.

This clone appeared once. The chain couples TRBV28 to TRBJ1-6, with TRBD1 identical over 7 bases. Trimming at V came to 6 bases and at J to 7 bases, leaving 9 bases not matched to a gene. The CDR3 runs to 15 residues. Germline CDR1 and CDR2: MDHEN and SYDVKM. The CDR3 nucleotides are TGTGCCAGCAGCTTACAGGGGAGGGTCAATTCACCCCTCCACTTT. Translated: CASSLQGRVNSPLHF. The full variable domain, its missing parts supplied by reference TRBV28 and TRBJ1-6, is DVKVTQSSRYLVKRTGEKVFLECVQDMDHENMFWYRQDPGLGLRLIYFSYDVKMKEKGDIPEGYSVSREKKERFSLILESASTNQTSMYLCASSLQGRVNSPLHFGNGTRLTVT.

This rearrangement joins TRBV7-8 to TRBJ1-2; maybe TRBD1 (5 bases). Germline loops: CDR1 SGHVS, CDR2 FQNEAQ. With 4 bases removed from V and 8 bases from J, the gap between germline ends came to 23 bases. CDR3 length: 16 amino acids. The DNA for the CDR3 is TGTGCCAGCAGCTCGGGGGTTCAATATGTTTGGCACGGCTACACCTTC. This codes for CASSSGVQYVWHGYTF.

This chain connects TRBV27 to TRBJ2-4, with D perhaps matching TRBD1 or TRBD2 (6 bases each). With 8 bases removed from V and 8 bases from J, the gap between germline ends came to 10 bases. This CDR3 is built from 11 residues. Germline V gives CDR1 MNHEY, CDR2 SMNVEV (reference sequence). The chain's CDR3 is CASGGPDIQYF. The CDR3 nucleotides are TGTGCCAGCGGGGGGCCGGACATTCAGTACTTC.

Worth noting for this clone: The sample carries other DNA sequences with the same CDR3. The chain joins TRBV29-1 to TRBJ1-1; TRBD1 matches at 7 bases. CDR1 and CDR2 (germline): SQVTM, ANQGSEA. The J segment lost 0 bases and the V segment lost 5 bases, leaving 3 bases of the junction unmatched. This CDR3 region has 13 residues. The CDR3 bases are TGCAGCGTTCGGGGACAGCTGAACACTGAAGCTTTCTTT. Amino acids: CSVRGQLNTEAFF.

This clone appeared once. This chain uses TRBV30 with TRBJ1-1, with a tentative D call TRBD1 (6 bases). This CDR3 has 17 residues. Trimming left V 0 bases short and J 1 base short, with 18 bases between. In germline, CDR1 is GTSNPN, CDR2 SVGIG (reference sequence). The CDR3: CAWSVRRGARENTEAFF. CDR3 nucleotide sequence: TGTGCCTGGAGTGTACGCAGGGGCGCGAGGGAGAACACTGAAGCTTTCTTT.